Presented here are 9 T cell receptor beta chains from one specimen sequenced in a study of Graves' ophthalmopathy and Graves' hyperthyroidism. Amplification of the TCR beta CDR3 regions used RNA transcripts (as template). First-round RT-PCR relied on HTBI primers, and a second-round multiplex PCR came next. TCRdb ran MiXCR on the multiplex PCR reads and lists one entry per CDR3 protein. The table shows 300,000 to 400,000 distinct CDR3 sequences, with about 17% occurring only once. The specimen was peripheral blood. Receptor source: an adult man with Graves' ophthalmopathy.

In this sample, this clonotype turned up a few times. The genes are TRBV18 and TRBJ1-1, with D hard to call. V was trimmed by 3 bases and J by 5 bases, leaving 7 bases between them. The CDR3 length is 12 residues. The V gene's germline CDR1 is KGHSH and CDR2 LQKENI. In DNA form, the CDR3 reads TGTGCCAGCTCACCGGCCCAGACTGAAGCTTTCTTT. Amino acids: CASSPAQTEAFF.

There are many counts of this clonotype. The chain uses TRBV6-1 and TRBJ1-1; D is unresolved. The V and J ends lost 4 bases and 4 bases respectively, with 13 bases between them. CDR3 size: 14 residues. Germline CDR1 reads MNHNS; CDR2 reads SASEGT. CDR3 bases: TGTGCCAGCAGTGGGACTAGGCGGGGCACTGAAGCTTTCTTT. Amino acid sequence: CASSGTRRGTEAFF.

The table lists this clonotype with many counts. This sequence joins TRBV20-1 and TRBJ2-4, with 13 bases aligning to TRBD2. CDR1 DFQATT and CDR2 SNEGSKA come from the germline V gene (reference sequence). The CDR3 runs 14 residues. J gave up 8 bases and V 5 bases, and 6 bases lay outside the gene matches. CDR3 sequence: CSARLAGGLDIQYF. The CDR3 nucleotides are TGCAGTGCTCGACTAGCGGGGGGCTTGGACATTCAGTACTTC.

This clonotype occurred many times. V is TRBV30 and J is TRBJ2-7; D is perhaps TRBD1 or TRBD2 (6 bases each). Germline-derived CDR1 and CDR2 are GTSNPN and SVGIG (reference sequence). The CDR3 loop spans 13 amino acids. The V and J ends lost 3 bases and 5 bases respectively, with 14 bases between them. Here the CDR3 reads CAWRKGGFHEQYF. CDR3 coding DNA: TGTGCCTGGAGGAAAGGGGGGTTCCACGAGCAGTACTTC. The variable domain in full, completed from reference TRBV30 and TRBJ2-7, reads SQTIHQWPATLVQPVGSPLSLECTVEGTSNPNLYWYRQAAGRGLQLLFYSVGIGQISSEVPQNLSASRPQDRQFILSSKKLLLSDSGFYLCAWRKGGFHEQYFGPGTRLTVT.

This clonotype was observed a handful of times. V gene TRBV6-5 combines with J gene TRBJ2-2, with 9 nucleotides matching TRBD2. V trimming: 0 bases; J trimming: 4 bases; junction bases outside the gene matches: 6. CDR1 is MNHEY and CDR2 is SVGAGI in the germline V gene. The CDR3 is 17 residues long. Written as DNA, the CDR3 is TGTGCCAGCAGTTACTCGGGCGGGGGGGCAGTCACCGGGGAGCTGTTTTTT. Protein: CASSYSGGGAVTGELFF.

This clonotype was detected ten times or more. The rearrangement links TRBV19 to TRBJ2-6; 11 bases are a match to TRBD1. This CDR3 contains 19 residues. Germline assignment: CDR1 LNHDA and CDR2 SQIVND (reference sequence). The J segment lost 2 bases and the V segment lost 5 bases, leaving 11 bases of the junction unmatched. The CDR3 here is CASSHSGTGGIAGANVLTF. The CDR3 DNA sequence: TGTGCCAGTAGTCATTCCGGGACAGGGGGTATAGCTGGGGCCAACGTCCTGACTTTC.

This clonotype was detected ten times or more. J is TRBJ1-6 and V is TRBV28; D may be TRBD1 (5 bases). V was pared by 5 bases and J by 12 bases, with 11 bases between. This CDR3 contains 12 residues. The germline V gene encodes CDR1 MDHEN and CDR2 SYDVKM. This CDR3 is CASSQTREPLHF. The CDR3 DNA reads TGTGCCAGCAGTCAAACCAGGGAACCCCTCCACTTT.

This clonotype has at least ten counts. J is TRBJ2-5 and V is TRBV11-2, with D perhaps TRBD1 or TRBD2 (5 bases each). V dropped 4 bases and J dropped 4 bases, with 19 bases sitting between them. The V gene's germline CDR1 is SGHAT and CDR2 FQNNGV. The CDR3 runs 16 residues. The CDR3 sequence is CASSSPWDPGSETQYF. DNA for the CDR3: TGTGCCAGCAGCTCCCCCTGGGACCCCGGATCAGAGACCCAGTACTTC.

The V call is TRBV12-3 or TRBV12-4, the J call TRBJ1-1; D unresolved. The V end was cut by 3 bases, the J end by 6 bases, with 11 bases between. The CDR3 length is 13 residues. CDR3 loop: CASSFAPGSEAFF. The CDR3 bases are TGTGCCAGCAGTTTCGCTCCAGGCTCTGAAGCTTTCTTT.